The subject of this entry is one TCR beta chain. The germline V gene encodes CDR1 MDHEN and CDR2 SYDVKM. After removal of 7 bases from V and 1 base from J, the junction contained 6 bases not matched to a gene. The CDR3 spans 15 residues. This entry belongs to a study of cytomegalovirus exposure and HLA in healthy donors. Study background: Among the roughly 400 genotyped donors, over 70% were placed in the Caucasian-associated ancestry cluster.

In the PCR, 60 Vbeta and 13 Jbeta primers were used. Sequencing used immunoSEQ multiplex PCR; TCRdb keeps in-frame clones, though not all of them. The table records 100,000 to 150,000 clones, roughly 80% of them present only once. This sequence was found in a female donor in good health and CMV-seropositive. The chain uses TRBV28 and TRBJ1-1, with 10 positions matching TRBD1. Sequencing was done on a sample of PBMCs. The CDR3 is CASIDRGRGNTEAFF. The CDR3 region has the DNA TGTGCCAGCATCGACAGGGGGCGCGGGAACACTGAAGCTTTCTTT.